These T cell receptor beta chains were read from a single sample in a study of CD8 T cells in ankylosing spondylitis. Via MiXCR, TCRdb re-called the 5' RACE reads, giving one row per CDR3 protein. Of around 490,000 distinct CDR3 sequences listed, approximately 5.3% were seen once; the top ten hold around 3.5%. Source material: blood, either unsorted or a sorted T cell fraction (not recorded which). The receptors here all came from a male donor with ankylosing spondylitis. CDR3s include the opening cysteine and the closing phenylalanine or tryptophan. D genes are given only for firm matches. For some rows the clone size is stated as once, few or many, or as a class when expanded; others skip it.

V,size,J,D,DNA,CDR3
TRBV5-6,many,TRBJ2-1,TRBD2,TGTGCCAGCAGCTTGGGGTCGAGGGGAGCGGGAGTTAAATTTTGGGATGAGCAGTTCTTC,CASSLGSRGAGVKFWDEQFF
TRBV20-1,many,TRBJ1-6,.,TGCAGTGCTAGCAGTACAGACAATTCACCCCTCCACTTT,CSASSTDNSPLHF
TRBV4-2,many,TRBJ1-2,TRBD1,TGTGCCAGCAGCCAACCCGAGGGACAGGGAATCTATGGCTACACCTTC,CASSQPEGQGIYGYTF
TRBV20-1,few,TRBJ1-5,.,TGCAGTGCCACCGAGATGGCAGGGGCAAGCAATCAGCCCCAGCATTTT,CSATEMAGASNQPQHF
TRBV6-5,many,TRBJ2-5,TRBD2,TGTGCCAGCAGTTACTCGATGGGACTAGCCCGGGAGACCCAGTACTTC,CASSYSMGLARETQYF
TRBV10-3,many,TRBJ2-1,TRBD2,TGTGCCATCAGGACTAGCGGGAACTACAATGAGCAGTTCTTC,CAIRTSGNYNEQFF
TRBV4-2,few,TRBJ1-5,TRBD1,TGTGCCAGCAGCCAAGTCACAGGGGCTCAGCCCCAGCATTTT,CASSQVTGAQPQHF
TRBV10-3,many,TRBJ2-2,.,TGTGCCATCAGTGCAAACCGGGACTTGGCCACCGGGGAGCTGTTTTTT,CAISANRDLATGELFF
TRBV12-3/TRBV12-4,many,TRBJ1-2,.,TGTGCCAGCAGAACCGCAGGGAATCGCTATGGCTACACCTTC,CASRTAGNRYGYTF
TRBV7-9,many,TRBJ1-2,.,TGTGCCAGCAGCCAAAAGGGGAACGGCTACACCTTC,CASSQKGNGYTF
TRBV18,many,TRBJ1-2,.,TGTGCCAGCTCACCACCGGGGGGACCTAACTATGGCTACACCTTC,CASSPPGGPNYGYTF
TRBV30,few,TRBJ2-5,TRBD2,TGTGCCGGATCGGGGGGGTGGCAAGAGACCCAGTACTTC,CAGSGGWQETQYF
TRBV7-2,many,TRBJ2-7,.,TGTGCCAGCAGCTTAGACTTAAATACCTTCTACGAGCAGTACTTC,CASSLDLNTFYEQYF
TRBV2,many,TRBJ2-5,TRBD1,TGTGCCAGCAGGCCTCGACAGGGGAAGAAGACCCAGTACTTC,CASRPRQGKKTQYF
TRBV28,many,TRBJ1-5,.,TGTGCCAGCACCCTAGACAGCAATCAGCCCCAGCATTTT,CASTLDSNQPQHF
TRBV20-1,many,TRBJ1-6,.,TGCAGTGCGCCACAGGGAGCGAACTATAATTCACCCCTCCACTTT,CSAPQGANYNSPLHF
TRBV4-2,many,TRBJ1-4,TRBD1,TGTGCCAGCAGCCAACACAGGGGGCCCTCTAATGAAAAACTGTTTTTT,CASSQHRGPSNEKLFF
TRBV5-1,many,TRBJ1-1,.,TGCGCCAGCGGCGAGCTGGGGCCCGGGGACACTGAAGCTTTCTTT,CASGELGPGDTEAFF
TRBV12-3/TRBV12-4,many,TRBJ2-7,.,TGTGCCAGCAGACAAGGGCCCGGGGGCTCCTACGAGCAGTACTTC,CASRQGPGGSYEQYF
TRBV6-6,many,TRBJ1-2,.,TGTGCCAGCGGATACAGGGTCGGCGGCTACACCTTC,CASGYRVGGYTF
TRBV12-3/TRBV12-4,many,TRBJ1-2,.,TGTGCCAGCAGACGGGCAGGGAGCAACTATGGCTACACCTTC,CASRRAGSNYGYTF
TRBV18,many,TRBJ2-7,TRBD1,TGTGCCAGCTCACCCTGGCAGGGGGAAGCCTACGAGCAGTACTTC,CASSPWQGEAYEQYF
TRBV27,many,TRBJ2-1,.,TGTGCCAGCAGCCCTGATCGGTGGGCTTCTTCCTACAATGAGCAGTTCTTC,CASSPDRWASSYNEQFF
TRBV9,few,TRBJ2-6,.,TGTGCCAGCAGCACCCCAGGGACCGGGGCCAACGTCCTGACTTTC,CASSTPGTGANVLTF
TRBV20-1,few,TRBJ2-5,TRBD1,TGCAGTGCTAGTAAGGGGGCGATGGAGACCCAGTACTTC,CSASKGAMETQYF
TRBV4-1,many,TRBJ2-7,.,TGCGCCAGCAGCCAAGAGTGGAGCCCGATCTACGAGCAGTACTTC,CASSQEWSPIYEQYF
TRBV20-1,few,TRBJ2-6,TRBD2,TGCAGTGCTAGTAACAGCGGGAGTTTCCCTGGGGCCAACGTCCTGACTTTC,CSASNSGSFPGANVLTF
TRBV7-2,many,TRBJ1-5,.,TGTGCCAGCAGCTTTCAGGGGAGGGGGCAGCCCCAGCATTTT,CASSFQGRGQPQHF
TRBV7-2,many,TRBJ2-5,TRBD1,TGTGCCAGCAGCTTACAACAGGGGTCCCAAGAGACCCAGTACTTC,CASSLQQGSQETQYF
TRBV9,many,TRBJ1-2,.,TGTGCCAGCAGCGTAGAGAAGGGTAAGGACTATGGCTACACCTTC,CASSVEKGKDYGYTF
TRBV7-2,many,TRBJ2-2,.,TGTGCCAGCAGCTCGGAGCTGGCGAACACCGGGGAGCTGTTTTTT,CASSSELANTGELFF
TRBV2,many,TRBJ1-5,.,TGTGCCAGCAGTGAAGCGCTAGCAGGAGGGCATCAGCCCCAGCATTTT,CASSEALAGGHQPQHF
TRBV29-1,many,TRBJ2-1,TRBD2,TGCAGCTCCCTTGGGACTAGCGGGAGGAAGGTCGCCTACAATGAGCAGTTCTTC,CSSLGTSGRKVAYNEQFF
TRBV27,many,TRBJ1-1,.,TGTGCCAGCAGTTTAGGGAGACCAGACACTGAAGCTTTCTTT,CASSLGRPDTEAFF
TRBV4-3,many,TRBJ1-6,.,TGCGCCAGCAGCCAGGGGGGGGCTCGGCAAAATTCACCCCTCCACTTT,CASSQGGARQNSPLHF
TRBV20-1,many,TRBJ2-5,.,TGCAGTGCTAGAGATAGGAACGCTCAAGAGACCCAGTACTTC,CSARDRNAQETQYF
TRBV29-1,many,TRBJ2-7,TRBD2,TGCAGCGTTCCTCAGACCTGGACTAGCGGGGGCGACGAGCAGTACTTC,CSVPQTWTSGGDEQYF
TRBV20-1,many,TRBJ2-2,TRBD1,TGCAGTGCTAGAGATCGTAGGACAGGGATCACCGGGGAGCTGTTTTTT,CSARDRRTGITGELFF
TRBV6-4,many,TRBJ2-2,.,TGTGCCAGCAAGGAGGGGGCAAACACCGGGGAGCTGTTTTTT,CASKEGANTGELFF
TRBV6-5,many,TRBJ2-2,.,TGTGCCAGCAGTTACTGGGGCGGCACCGGGGAGCTGTTTTTT,CASSYWGGTGELFF
TRBV5-1,many,TRBJ1-2,.,TGCGCCAGCAGCCCCCGAAGCCTAACTAACTATGGCTACACCTTC,CASSPRSLTNYGYTF
TRBV20-1,.,TRBJ2-5,TRBD1,TGCAGCCTAGACAGGGGAGAGACCCAGTACTTC,CSLDRGETQYF
TRBV5-1,many,TRBJ2-5,.,TGCGCCAGCAGCAACGGACCGATCGTGGAGACCCAGTACTTC,CASSNGPIVETQYF
TRBV20-1,many,TRBJ2-5,TRBD2,TGCAGTGCTAGAGATTTACCTAGCGGGTTGACCCTCCAAGAGACCCAGTACTTC,CSARDLPSGLTLQETQYF